This T cell receptor (beta chain) is drawn from a study of blood T cell repertoires in COVID-19. Study-wide background: Nucleic acid was either cDNA or gDNA, and it came from T cells, B-cell-depleted T cells, or PBMCs.

The CDR3 covers 13 residues. The trim removed 6 bases at V and 2 bases at J, leaving 2 bases unmatched. In the authors' workflow: Nucleated cell counts were estimated from reference gene primer amplification. The assay was immunoSEQ multiplex PCR, and TCRdb's table has in-frame clones only and misses some. The DNA gave D and trimming, while V, J and clone size come from that table. In the table there are roughly 100,000 clones, approximately 80% of which are singletons. The chain is built from TRBV12-3 or TRBV12-4 and TRBJ2-5; 8 bases match TRBD2. This clonotype originated in a man older than 75 with COVID-19, enrolled during active disease. Sequences were obtained from peripheral blood. The CDR3 is CASRIAGQETQYF. For the CDR3, the DNA is TGTGCCAGCAGGATAGCGGGACAAGAGACCCAGTACTTC.